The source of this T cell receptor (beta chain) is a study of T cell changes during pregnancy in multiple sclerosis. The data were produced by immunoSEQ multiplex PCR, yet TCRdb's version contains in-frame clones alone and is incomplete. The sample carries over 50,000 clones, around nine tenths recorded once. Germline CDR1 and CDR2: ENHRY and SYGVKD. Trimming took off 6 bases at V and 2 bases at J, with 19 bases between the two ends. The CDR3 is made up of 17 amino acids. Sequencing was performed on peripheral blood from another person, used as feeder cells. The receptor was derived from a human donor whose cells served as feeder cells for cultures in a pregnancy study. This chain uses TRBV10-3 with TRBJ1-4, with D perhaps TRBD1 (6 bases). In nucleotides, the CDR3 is TGTGCCATCAGGGTTCAGGGGTGGGGAGCTACTAATGAAAAACTGTTTTTT. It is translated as CAIRVQGWGATNEKLFF.